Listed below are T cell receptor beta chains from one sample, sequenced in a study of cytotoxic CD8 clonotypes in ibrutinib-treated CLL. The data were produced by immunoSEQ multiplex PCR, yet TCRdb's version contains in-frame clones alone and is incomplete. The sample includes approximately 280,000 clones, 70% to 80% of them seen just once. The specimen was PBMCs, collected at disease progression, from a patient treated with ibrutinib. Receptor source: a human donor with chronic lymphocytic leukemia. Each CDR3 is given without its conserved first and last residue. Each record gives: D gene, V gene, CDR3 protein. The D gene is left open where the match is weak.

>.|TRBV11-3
ASSSLGGSTDTQY
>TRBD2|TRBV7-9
ASSSTSGGEKSSYNEQF
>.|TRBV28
ASTRGSGLTHTQY
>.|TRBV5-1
ASSRSTTNEKLF
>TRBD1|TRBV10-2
ASSLTGDYEQY
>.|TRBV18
ASSPTSYEQY
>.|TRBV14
ASSQEGGVHNEQF
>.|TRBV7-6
ASSTWGANEQF
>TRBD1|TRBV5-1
ASSSQGAGNTIY
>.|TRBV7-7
ASSPLVAGELF
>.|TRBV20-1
SASSPGKQF
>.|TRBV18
ASSPRGFEQY
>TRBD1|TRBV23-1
ASKWDRGLFEQF
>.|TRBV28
ASRSRGAEGLSSYEQY
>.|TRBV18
ASSPPGLTEETQY
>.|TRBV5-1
ASSFGSQNQETQY
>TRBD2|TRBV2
ASRAPVAGIGYEQY
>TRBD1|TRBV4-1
ASSQIDRDQYEQY
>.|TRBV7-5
ARSLRQGVISPLH
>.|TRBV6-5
ASSYSEPPYEQY
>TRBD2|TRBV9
ASSVVPAGGSEQF
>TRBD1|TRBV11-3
ASSPRSGTGNKGELF
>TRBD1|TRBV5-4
ASSLGQGLEEQY
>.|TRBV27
ASSLGYEQY
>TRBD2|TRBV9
ASSVTSGPLVEQY
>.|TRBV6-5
ASKRSGISYEQY
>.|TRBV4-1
ASSQRSTDTQY
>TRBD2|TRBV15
ATSRPGLAADTQY
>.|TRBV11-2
ASSLAHASLLYNSPLH
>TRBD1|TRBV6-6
ASNTGVIDGYT
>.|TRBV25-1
ASSGESGVLSYEQY
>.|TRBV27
ASSFLGQSVETQY
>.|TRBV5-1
ASSLKTPQETQY
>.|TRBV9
ASSVGGPEQY
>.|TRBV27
ASSQQDNYNEQF
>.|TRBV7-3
ASSPGGPTDTQY
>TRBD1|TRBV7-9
ASSNQGARNYGYT
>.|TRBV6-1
ASSEGPGPIYEQY
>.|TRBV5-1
ASSLAFQNTEAF
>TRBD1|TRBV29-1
SVRDRVNGYT
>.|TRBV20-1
SARGIYGYT
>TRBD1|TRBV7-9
AIGQGIQY
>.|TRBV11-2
ASSLDRPQGGHEQY
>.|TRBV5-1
ASSLGFVVTEAF
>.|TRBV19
APPRQSRGELF
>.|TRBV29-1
SVEDNSYHEQY
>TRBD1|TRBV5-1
ASSLTGQGYNEQF
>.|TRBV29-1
SVAAGRDEQY
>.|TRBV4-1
ASSSQPAANTGELF
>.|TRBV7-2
ASSLGGGQNTQY
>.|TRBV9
ASSVGGASSYEQY
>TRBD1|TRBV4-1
ASSQDRGRGQPQH
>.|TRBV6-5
ASSYLSGYGYT
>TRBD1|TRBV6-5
ASILQGNGELF